This TCR beta chain was sequenced for a study of blood T cell repertoires in COVID-19. CDR1 SEHNR and CDR2 FQNEAQ come from the germline V gene (reference sequence). The length of the CDR3 is 17 residues. V lost 7 bases to trimming and J lost 3 bases; unmatched junction nucleotides: 11. TCRdb's copy holds only in-frame clones and misses some; the assay was immunoSEQ multiplex PCR. The table includes 200,000 to 300,000 clones, around 85% detected once. The sequenced material came from PBMCs or T cells enriched from blood (not recorded which). The TCR originated in a woman aged 45-59 years with acute COVID-19. V usage is TRBV7-9 and J usage is TRBJ2-3; the match to TRBD2 covers 12 bases. The CDR3 loop reads CASTNRPSGGGTDTQYF. In DNA, the CDR3 is TGTGCCAGCACCAACCGACCTAGCGGGGGGGGAACAGATACGCAGTATTTT.